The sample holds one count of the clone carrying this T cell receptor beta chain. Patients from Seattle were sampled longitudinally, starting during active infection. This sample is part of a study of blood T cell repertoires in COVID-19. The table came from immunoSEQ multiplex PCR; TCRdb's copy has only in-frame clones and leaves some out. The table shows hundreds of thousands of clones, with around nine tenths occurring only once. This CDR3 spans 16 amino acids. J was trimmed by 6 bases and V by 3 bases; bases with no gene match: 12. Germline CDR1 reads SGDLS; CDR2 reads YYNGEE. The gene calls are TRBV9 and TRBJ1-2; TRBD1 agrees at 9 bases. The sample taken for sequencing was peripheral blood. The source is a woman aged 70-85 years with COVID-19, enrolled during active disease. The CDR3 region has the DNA TGTGCCAGCAGCGCCTTGACCCGGGACAGGGACCATGGCTACACCTTC. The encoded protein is CASSALTRDRDHGYTF.